The entry below describes one T cell receptor (beta chain). Its antigen remains unknown. J gave up 5 bases and V 4 bases, and 7 bases lay outside the gene matches. Germline loops: CDR1 SGHDN, CDR2 FVKESK. CDR3 size: 15 residues. Constant-region reverse primers amplified full-length variable regions, followed by semi-nested Nested Universal Primer A PCR. Each CDR3 protein is one row after TCRdb ran MiXCR on the 5' RACE reads. The data contain around 43,000 distinct CDR3 sequences, approximately 19% of them singletons. Whole-study results and caveats: Tumor Treg TCRs overlapped most with tumor naive CD4+ cells. Larger-cohort validation covered only one TCR beta V-J rearrangement. Tumor memory CD4+ T cell TCR gene usage clustered with blood and lymph node memory CD4+ cells and lymph node naive CD4+ cells.

This TCR derives from a female donor with breast cancer. The sequenced material came from naive CD4+ T cells sorted from a lymph node. Described subset: naive CD4+ T cells, CD4+CD45RA+CD25-. The chain recombines TRBV14 with TRBJ2-1; 8 nucleotides line up with TRBD2. The CDR3 sequence is CASSLRLAINNEQFF. The DNA for the CDR3 is TGTGCCAGCAGCCTCCGACTAGCGATTAACAATGAGCAGTTCTTC.